Sequencing of this T cell receptor (beta chain) was carried out in a study of identical twins. Concerning this clonotype itself: Its antigen is undetermined.

Study-level points and caveats: Out-of-frame alpha sequences shared by twins were enriched for low generation probability. Beta out-of-frame sequences showed weaker excess twin sharing.

cDNA carried unique molecular identifiers, and a universal primer site was added by template switching. Each CDR3 protein gets one entry after TCRdb re-called the 5' RACE reads with MiXCR. Among 300,000 to 350,000 distinct CDR3 sequences listed, about 12% were seen once. Trimming took 0 bases from V and 0 from J, leaving 16 bases between them. The germline V gene encodes CDR1 WNHNN and CDR2 SYGVQD (reference sequence). The CDR3 runs 18 residues. These sequences were also reported in another study, on yellow fever vaccine responses in identical twins. As reported in that work: A vaccine T cell response that seemed partly convergent and partly personalized was reported in twins.

Sequencing used CD8+ T cells sorted from blood. The TCR originated in a woman aged 18-29 years in good health. The gene calls are TRBV10-1 and TRBJ2-3, with no clear D. CDR3 DNA: TGCGCCAGCAGTGAGTCCAAGGGCAGCTTAATTAGCACAGATACGCAGTATTTT. Its translation is CASSESKGSLISTDTQYF.